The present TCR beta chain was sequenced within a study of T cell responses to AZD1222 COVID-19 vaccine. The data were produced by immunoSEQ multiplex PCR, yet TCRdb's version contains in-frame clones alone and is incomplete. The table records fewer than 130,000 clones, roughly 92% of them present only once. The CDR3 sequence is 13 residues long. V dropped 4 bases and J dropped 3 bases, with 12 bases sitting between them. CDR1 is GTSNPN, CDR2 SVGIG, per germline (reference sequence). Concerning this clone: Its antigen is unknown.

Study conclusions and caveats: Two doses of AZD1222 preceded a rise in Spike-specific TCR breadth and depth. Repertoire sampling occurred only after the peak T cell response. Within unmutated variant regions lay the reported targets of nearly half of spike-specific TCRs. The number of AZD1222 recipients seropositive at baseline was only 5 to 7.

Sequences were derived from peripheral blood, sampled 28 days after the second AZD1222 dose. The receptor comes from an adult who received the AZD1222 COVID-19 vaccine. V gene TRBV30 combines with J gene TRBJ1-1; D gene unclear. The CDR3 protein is CAWTDTDDTEAFF. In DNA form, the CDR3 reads TGTGCCTGGACAGATACGGATGACACTGAAGCTTTCTTT.